These 10 T cell receptor beta chains share one sample of origin, sequenced in a study of blood T cell repertoires in COVID-19. The method was immunoSEQ multiplex PCR; TCRdb's version includes in-frame clones alone and lacks a portion of them. The sample carries hundreds of thousands of clones, about 85% recorded once. The specimen sequenced was PBMCs or T cells enriched from blood (not recorded which). Every receptor here comes from a woman younger than 45 who had been exposed to COVID-19.

The V call is TRBV28, the J call TRBJ2-7; TRBD2 matches at 12 bases. Germline loops: CDR1 MDHEN, CDR2 SYDVKM. The V and J ends lost 3 bases and 4 bases, in that order; junction bases with no gene match: 1. This CDR3 comprises 14 residues. CDR3 amino acids: CASSFGTSGYEQYF. In nucleotides, the CDR3 is TGTGCCAGCAGTTTCGGGACTAGCGGGTACGAGCAGTACTTC.

V gene TRBV2 combines with J gene TRBJ2-2, with TRBD2 identical over 14 bases. Trimming took 6 bases from V and 7 from J; bases not matched to a gene: 7. Germline V lookup: CDR1 SNHLY, CDR2 FYNNEI. The CDR3 has 16 residues. CDR3 nucleotides: TGTGCCAGCAGGGCGACTAGCGGGGGGGCCGGCGGGGAGCTGTTTTTT. This translates into CASRATSGGAGGELFF.

The chain couples TRBV28 to TRBJ1-2; a possible D gene is TRBD1 (5 bases). V lost 6 bases, J lost 5 bases, and 19 bases lay in between. CDR3 length: 15 amino acids. Germline loops: CDR1 MDHEN, CDR2 SYDVKM. This CDR3 reads CASRGGERTAYGYTF. The DNA for the CDR3 is TGTGCCAGCAGGGGGGGAGAAAGGACGGCATATGGCTACACCTTC.

The rearrangement links TRBV5-1 to TRBJ2-7; 7 bases are a match to TRBD1. This CDR3 is 14 amino acids long. With 10 bases clipped from V and 1 base from J, the junction kept 11 bases outside the gene matches. Per germline, CDR1 SGHRS and CDR2 YFSETQ. CDR3 loop: CASSTRDSSYEQYF. The CDR3 nucleotides are TGCGCCTCATCTACCCGGGACAGTTCCTACGAGCAGTACTTC.

The J gene is TRBJ2-5, the V gene TRBV11-2; D is unclear. Germline values: CDR1 SGHAT, CDR2 FQNNGV. Trimming pared 1 base from V and 2 bases from J, leaving 2 bases between. CDR3 size: 12 residues. The CDR3 region has the DNA TGTGCCAGCAGCTTAGCTCAAGAGACCCAGTACTTC. Encoded protein: CASSLAQETQYF. Full variable domain (missing parts from reference TRBV11-2 and TRBJ2-5): EAGVAQSPRYKIIEKRQSVAFWCNPISGHATLYWYQQILGQGPKLLIQFQNNGVVDDSQLPKDRFSAERLKGVDSTLKIQPAKLEDSAVYLCASSLAQETQYFGPGTRLLVL.

As for this clone: Within the sample, other DNA sequences also encode this same CDR3. This sequence joins TRBV12-3 or TRBV12-4 and TRBJ1-3, with a weak D call TRBD1 (6 bases). The CDR3 has 13 amino acids. Between the trimmed V and J ends, which lost 6 bases and 4 bases, there was a span of 10 bases. The CDR3 bases are TGTGCCAGCAGCCTAGGACAGGGAAACACCATATATTTT. Its protein is CASSLGQGNTIYF.

The chain uses TRBV3-1 (or the pseudogene TRBV3-2) and TRBJ1-1; D may be TRBD1 (5 bases). This CDR3 spans 14 amino acids. Between the trimmed V and J ends, which lost 4 bases and 7 bases, there was a span of 16 bases. Germline loops: CDR1 LGHDT, CDR2 YNNKEL (reference sequence). CDR3 residues: CASSPLEGWDEAFF. The CDR3 DNA reads as TGTGCCAGCAGCCCTCTGGAGGGGTGGGATGAAGCTTTCTTT.

V and J are TRBV19 and TRBJ1-1; maybe TRBD1 (6 bases). CDR3 length: 15 amino acids. Per germline, CDR1 LNHDA and CDR2 SQIVND (reference sequence). Trimming took off 7 bases at V and 2 bases at J, with 17 bases between the two ends. The DNA of the CDR3 is TGTGCCAGTACCCTATCTTGGACAGATAACACTGAAGCTTTCTTT. Amino acid sequence: CASTLSWTDNTEAFF.

The rearrangement links TRBV5-4 to TRBJ1-2, with D maybe TRBD1 (5 bases). This CDR3 has 13 amino acids. Trimming stripped 4 bases from V and 1 base from J, with 8 bases between. The V gene's germline CDR1 is SGHNT and CDR2 YYREEE (reference sequence). CDR3 nucleotide sequence: TGTGCCAGCAGCATCGACAGTAACTATGGCTACACCTTC. It yields the protein CASSIDSNYGYTF.

This clone was detected only once. This chain connects TRBV9 to TRBJ1-6, with 8 bases aligning to TRBD1. V lost 0 bases to trimming and J lost 7 bases; unmatched junction nucleotides: 12. CDR1 is SGDLS and CDR2 is YYNGEE in the germline V gene. CDR3 length: 18 residues. DNA of the CDR3: TGTGCCAGCAGCGTAGGGGGTCCTGGACAGGGACGGAATTCACCCCTCCACTTT. This translates into CASSVGGPGQGRNSPLHF.